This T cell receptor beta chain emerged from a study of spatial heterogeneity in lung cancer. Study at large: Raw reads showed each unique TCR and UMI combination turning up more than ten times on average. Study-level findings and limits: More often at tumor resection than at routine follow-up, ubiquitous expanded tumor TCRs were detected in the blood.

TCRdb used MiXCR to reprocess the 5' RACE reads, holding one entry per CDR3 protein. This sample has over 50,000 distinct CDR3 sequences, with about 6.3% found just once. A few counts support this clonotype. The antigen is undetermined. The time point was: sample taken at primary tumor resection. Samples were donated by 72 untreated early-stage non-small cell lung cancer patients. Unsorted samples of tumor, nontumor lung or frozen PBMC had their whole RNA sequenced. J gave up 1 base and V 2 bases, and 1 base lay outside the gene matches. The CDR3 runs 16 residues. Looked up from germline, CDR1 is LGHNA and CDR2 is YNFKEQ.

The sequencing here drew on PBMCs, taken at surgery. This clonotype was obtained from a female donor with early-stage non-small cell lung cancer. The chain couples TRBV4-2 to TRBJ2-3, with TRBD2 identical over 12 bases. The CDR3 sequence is CASSQRLAGGTDTQYF. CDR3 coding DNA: TGTGCCAGCAGCCAAAGACTAGCGGGGGGCACAGATACGCAGTATTTT.